This T cell receptor (beta chain) was captured in a study of blood T cell repertoires in COVID-19. Study-level information: COVID-19 samples collected from the United States, Italy and Spain covered acute and convalescent phases. The analysed material was cDNA or gDNA that came from T cells, B-cell-depleted T cells, or PBMCs.

Original analysis: Quantification of nucleated cells was approximated via reference gene primer amplification. Using immunoSEQ multiplex PCR, the repertoire was profiled, and TCRdb retains in-frame clones only, with some absent. The V and J calls and clone size come from that table; D and trimming were worked out from the DNA. The sample lists 50,000 to 65,000 clones, approximately 92% seen once, with about 5.4% in the top ten. This clone came up once. This CDR3 is 17 amino acids long. After removal of 6 bases from V and 0 bases from J, the junction contained 12 bases not matched to a gene. The rearrangement uses TRBV23-1 and TRBJ2-3, with 7 bases lining up with TRBD1. TRBV23-1 is recorded as an ORF, its role being uncertain. This TCR was sampled from a human donor in a cohort sampled during active COVID-19. The material sequenced was peripheral blood. This CDR3 is CASRHRTGEESTDTQYF. The DNA of the CDR3 is TGCGCCAGCAGACACCGGACAGGAGAAGAAAGCACAGATACGCAGTATTTT.